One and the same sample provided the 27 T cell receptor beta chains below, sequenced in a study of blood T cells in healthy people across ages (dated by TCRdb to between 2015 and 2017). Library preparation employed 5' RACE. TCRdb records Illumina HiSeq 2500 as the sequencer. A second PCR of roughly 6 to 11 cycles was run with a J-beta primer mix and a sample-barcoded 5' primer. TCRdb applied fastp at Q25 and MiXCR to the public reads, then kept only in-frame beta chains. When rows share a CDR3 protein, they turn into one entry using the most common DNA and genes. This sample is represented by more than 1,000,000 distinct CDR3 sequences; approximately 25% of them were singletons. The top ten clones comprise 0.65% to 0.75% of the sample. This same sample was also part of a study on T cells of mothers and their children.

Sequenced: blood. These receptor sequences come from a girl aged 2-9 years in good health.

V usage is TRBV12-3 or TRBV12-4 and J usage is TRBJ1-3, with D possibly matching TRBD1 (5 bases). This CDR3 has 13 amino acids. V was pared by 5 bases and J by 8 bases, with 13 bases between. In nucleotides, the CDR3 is TGTGCCAGCAGTCAGGGTGCAATAGACACCATATATTTT. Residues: CASSQGAIDTIYF.

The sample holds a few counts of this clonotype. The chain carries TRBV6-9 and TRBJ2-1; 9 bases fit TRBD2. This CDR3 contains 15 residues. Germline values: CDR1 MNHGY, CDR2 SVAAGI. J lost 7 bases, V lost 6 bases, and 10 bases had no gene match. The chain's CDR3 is CASSDCGGARNEQFF. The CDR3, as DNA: TGTGCCAGCAGCGACTGCGGGGGGGCGCGGAATGAGCAGTTCTTC.

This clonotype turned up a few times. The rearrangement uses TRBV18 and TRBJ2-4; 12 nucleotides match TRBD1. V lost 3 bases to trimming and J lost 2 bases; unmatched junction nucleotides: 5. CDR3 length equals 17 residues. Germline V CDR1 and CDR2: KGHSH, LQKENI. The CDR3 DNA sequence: TGTGCCAGCTCACCGTACGGGACAGGGGGCACCAAAAACATTCAGTACTTC. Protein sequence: CASSPYGTGGTKNIQYF.

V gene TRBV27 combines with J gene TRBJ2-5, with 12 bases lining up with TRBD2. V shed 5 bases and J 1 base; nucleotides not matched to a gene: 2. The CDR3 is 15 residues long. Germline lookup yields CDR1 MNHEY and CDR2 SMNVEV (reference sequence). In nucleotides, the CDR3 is TGTGCCAGCAGTGGGACTAGCGGGCGCCAAGAGACCCAGTACTTC. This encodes CASSGTSGRQETQYF.

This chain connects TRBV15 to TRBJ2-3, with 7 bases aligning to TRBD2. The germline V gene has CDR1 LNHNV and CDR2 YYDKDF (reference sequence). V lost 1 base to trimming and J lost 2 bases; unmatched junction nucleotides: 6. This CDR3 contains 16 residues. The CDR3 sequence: CATSRGNGRHTDTQYF. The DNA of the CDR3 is TGTGCCACCAGCAGAGGGAACGGGAGGCACACAGATACGCAGTATTTT. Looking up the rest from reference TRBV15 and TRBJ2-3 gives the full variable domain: DAMVIQNPRYQVTQFGKPVTLSCSQTLNHNVMYWYQQKSSQAPKLLFHYYDKDFNNEADTPDNFQSRRPNTSFCFLDIRSPGLGDTAMYLCATSRGNGRHTDTQYFGPGTRLTVL.

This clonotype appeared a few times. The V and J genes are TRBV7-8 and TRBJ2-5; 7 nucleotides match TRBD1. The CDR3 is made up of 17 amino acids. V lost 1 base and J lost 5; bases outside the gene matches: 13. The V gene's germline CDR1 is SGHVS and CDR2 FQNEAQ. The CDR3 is CASSLDPRQGSKETQYF. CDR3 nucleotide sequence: TGTGCCAGCAGCTTAGACCCCCGACAGGGAAGTAAGGAGACCCAGTACTTC.

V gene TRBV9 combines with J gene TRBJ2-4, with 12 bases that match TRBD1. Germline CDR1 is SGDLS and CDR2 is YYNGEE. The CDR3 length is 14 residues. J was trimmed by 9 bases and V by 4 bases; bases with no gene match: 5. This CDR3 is CASSPGQGALIQYF. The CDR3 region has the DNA TGTGCCAGCAGCCCGGGACAGGGGGCTCTCATTCAGTACTTC.

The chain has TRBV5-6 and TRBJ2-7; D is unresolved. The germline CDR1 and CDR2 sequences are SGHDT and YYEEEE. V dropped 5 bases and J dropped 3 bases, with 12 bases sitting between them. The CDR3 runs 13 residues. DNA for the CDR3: TGTGCCAGCAGTACCGACCGGTTCTACGAGCAGTACTTC. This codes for CASSTDRFYEQYF.

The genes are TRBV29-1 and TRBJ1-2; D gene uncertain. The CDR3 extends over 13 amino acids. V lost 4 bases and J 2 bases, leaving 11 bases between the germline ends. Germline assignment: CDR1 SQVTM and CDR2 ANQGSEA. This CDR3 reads CSVGSDGNYGYTF. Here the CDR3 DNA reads TGCAGCGTTGGTTCCGACGGCAACTATGGCTACACCTTC.

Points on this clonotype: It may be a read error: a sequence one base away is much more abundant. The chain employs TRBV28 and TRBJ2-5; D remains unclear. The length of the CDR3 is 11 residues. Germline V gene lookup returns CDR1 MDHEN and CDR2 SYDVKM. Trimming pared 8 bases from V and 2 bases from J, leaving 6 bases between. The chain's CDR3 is CASGVQETQYF. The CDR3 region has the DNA TGTGCCAGCGGGGTTCAAGAGACCCAGTACTTC. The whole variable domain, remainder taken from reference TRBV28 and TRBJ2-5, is DVKVTQSSRYLVKRTGEKVFLECVQDMDHENMFWYRQDPGLGLRLIYFSYDVKMKEKGDIPEGYSVSREKKERFSLILESASTNQTSMYLCASGVQETQYFGPGTRLLVL.

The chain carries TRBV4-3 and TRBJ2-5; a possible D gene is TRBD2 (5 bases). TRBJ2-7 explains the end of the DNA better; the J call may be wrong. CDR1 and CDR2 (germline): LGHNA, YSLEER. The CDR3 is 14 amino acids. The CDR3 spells CASGGSWDSGEQYF. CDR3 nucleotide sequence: TGCGCCAGCGGCGGGTCCTGGGATTCCGGCGAGCAGTACTTC.

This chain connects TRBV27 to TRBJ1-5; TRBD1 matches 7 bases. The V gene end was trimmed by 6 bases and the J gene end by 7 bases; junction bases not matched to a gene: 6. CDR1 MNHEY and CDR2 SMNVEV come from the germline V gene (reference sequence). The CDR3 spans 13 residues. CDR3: CASSRGTEQPQHF. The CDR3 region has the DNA TGTGCCAGCAGCAGGGGGACAGAACAGCCCCAGCATTTT.

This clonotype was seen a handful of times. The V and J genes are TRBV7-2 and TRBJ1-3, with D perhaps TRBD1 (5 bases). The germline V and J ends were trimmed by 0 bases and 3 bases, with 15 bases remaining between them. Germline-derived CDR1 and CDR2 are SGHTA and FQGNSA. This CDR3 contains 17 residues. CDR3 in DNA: TGTGCCAGCAGCTTAGCGTCGGACACGAGGAGTGGAAACACCATATATTTT. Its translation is CASSLASDTRSGNTIYF.

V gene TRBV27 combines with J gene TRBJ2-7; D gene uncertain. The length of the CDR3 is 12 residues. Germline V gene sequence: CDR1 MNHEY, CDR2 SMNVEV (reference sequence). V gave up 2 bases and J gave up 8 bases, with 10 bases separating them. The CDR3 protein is CASSLEGKKQYF. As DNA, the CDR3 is TGTGCCAGCAGTTTAGAAGGCAAGAAGCAGTACTTC.

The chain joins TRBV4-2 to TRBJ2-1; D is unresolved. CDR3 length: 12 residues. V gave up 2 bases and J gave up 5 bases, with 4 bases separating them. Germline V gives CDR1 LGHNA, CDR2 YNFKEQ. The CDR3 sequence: CASSQRDNEQFF. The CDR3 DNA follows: TGTGCCAGCAGCCAACGGGACAATGAGCAGTTCTTC.

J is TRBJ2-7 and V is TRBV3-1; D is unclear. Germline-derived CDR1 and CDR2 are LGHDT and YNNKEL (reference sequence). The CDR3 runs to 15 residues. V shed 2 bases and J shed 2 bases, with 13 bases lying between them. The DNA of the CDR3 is TGTGCCAGCAGCCAACGGGCCGTAACTACCTACGAGCAGTACTTC. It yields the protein CASSQRAVTTYEQYF.

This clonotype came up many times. CDR3 bases: TGCAGTGCTAATAGCGGGAGGGCCGATGGGACCCAGTACTTC. It specifies CSANSGRADGTQYF. The chain has TRBV20-1 and TRBJ2-5; 11 positions agree with TRBD2. CDR3 length: 14 amino acids. The germline V gene encodes CDR1 DFQATT and CDR2 SNEGSKA (reference sequence). With 4 bases clipped from V and 7 bases from J, the junction kept 8 bases outside the gene matches.

CDR3: CASRQIQGTEAFF. For the CDR3, the DNA is TGTGCCAGCAGACAAATACAGGGCACTGAAGCTTTCTTT. This chain uses TRBV28 with TRBJ1-1; perhaps TRBD1 as D (6 bases). The V end was cut by 6 bases, the J end by 4 bases, with 12 bases between. Germline CDR1 MDHEN, CDR2 SYDVKM. The CDR3 has 13 residues.

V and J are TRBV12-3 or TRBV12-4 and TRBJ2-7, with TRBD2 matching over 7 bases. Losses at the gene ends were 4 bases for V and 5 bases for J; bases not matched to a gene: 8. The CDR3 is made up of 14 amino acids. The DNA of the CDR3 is TGTGCCAGCAGTTCAAACCGGGGGGACGACGAGCAGTACTTC. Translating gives CASSSNRGDDEQYF.

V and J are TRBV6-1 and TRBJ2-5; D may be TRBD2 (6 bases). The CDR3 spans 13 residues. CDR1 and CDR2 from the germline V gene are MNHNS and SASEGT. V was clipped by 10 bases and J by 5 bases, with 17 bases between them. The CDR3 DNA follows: TGTGCCACCGGGACTTCGGCAGGGGAGACCCAGTACTTC. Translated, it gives CATGTSAGETQYF.

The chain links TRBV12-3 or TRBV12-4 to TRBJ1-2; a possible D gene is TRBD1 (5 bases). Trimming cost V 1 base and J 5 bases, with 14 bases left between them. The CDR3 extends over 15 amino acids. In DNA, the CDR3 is TGTGCCAGCAGTTTAGTGCAGGTTGGGGCTTATGGCTACACCTTC. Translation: CASSLVQVGAYGYTF.

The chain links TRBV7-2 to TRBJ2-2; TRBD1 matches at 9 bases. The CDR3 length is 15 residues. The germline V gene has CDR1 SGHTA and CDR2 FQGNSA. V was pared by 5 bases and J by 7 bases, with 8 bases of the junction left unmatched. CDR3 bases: TGTGCCAGCAGCCTCCGGGACAGGGAGGGCGGGGAGCTGTTTTTT. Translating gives CASSLRDREGGELFF. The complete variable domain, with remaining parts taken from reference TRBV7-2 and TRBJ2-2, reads GAGVSQSPSNKVTEKGKDVELRCDPISGHTALYWYRQSLGQGLEFLIYFQGNSAPDKSGLPSDRFSAERTGGSVSTLTIQRTQQEDSAVYLCASSLRDREGGELFFGEGSRLTVL.

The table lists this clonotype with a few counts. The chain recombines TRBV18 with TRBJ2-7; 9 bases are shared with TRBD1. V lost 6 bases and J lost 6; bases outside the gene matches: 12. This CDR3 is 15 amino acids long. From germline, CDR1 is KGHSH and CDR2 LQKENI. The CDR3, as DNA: TGTGCCAGCTCTCCGATGGGGACAGGGCCCTCCGAGCAGTACTTC. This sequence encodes CASSPMGTGPSEQYF.

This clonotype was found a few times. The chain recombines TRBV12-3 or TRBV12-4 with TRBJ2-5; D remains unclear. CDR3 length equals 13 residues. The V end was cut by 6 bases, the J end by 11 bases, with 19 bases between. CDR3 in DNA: TGTGCCAGCAGGCCAACCCAAAAACCGGAGCAGTACTTC. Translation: CASRPTQKPEQYF.

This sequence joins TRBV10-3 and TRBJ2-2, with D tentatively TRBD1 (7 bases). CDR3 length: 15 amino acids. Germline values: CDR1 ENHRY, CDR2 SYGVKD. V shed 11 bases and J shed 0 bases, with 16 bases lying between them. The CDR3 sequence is CAVGAGQTNTGELFF. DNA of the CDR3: TGTGCCGTGGGCGCGGGACAGACGAACACCGGGGAGCTGTTTTTT.

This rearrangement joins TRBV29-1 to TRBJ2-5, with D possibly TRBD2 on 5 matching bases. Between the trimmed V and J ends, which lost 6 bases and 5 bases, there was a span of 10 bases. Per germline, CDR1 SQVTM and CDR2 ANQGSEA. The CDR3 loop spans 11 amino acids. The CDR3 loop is CSVQSGETQYF. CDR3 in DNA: TGCAGCGTCCAATCGGGGGAGACCCAGTACTTC. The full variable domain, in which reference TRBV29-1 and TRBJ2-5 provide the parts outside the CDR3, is SAVISQKPSRDICQRGTSLTIQCQVDSQVTMMFWYRQQPGQSLTLIATANQGSEATYESGFVIDKFPISRPNLTFSTLTVSNMSPEDSSIYLCSVQSGETQYFGPGTRLLVL.

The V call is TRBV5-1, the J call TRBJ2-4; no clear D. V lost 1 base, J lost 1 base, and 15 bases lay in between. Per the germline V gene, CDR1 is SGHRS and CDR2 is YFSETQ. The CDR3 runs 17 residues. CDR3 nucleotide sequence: TGCGCCAGCAGCTTGCCCCGTACAGAGTCTGCCAAAAACATTCAGTACTTC. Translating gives CASSLPRTESAKNIQYF.